The next 8 T cell receptor beta chains were all read from a single sample in a study of T cell responses to AZD1222 COVID-19 vaccine. The data were produced by immunoSEQ multiplex PCR, yet TCRdb's version contains in-frame clones alone and is incomplete. The profile shows about 140,000 clones, 85% to 95% of them singletons. Source: peripheral blood, taken on day 0 of AZD1222 vaccination. All receptors derive from an adult in good health.

The V gene is TRBV25-1, the J gene TRBJ2-1; D perhaps matches TRBD1 (7 bases). The V end was cut by 7 bases, the J end by 6 bases, with 19 bases between. The CDR3 is 15 amino acids. Germline V lookup: CDR1 MGHDK, CDR2 SYGVNS. The CDR3 region is CASNGGGGSINEQFF. CDR3 DNA: TGTGCCAGCAACGGAGGGGGCGGGTCTATCAATGAGCAGTTCTTC.

This clone was found once. The chain combines TRBV28 with TRBJ2-1; 16 nucleotides line up with TRBD2. This CDR3 is 15 amino acids long. V dropped 6 bases and J dropped 9; count of bases not matched to a gene: 5. Germline assignment: CDR1 MDHEN and CDR2 SYDVKM. The CDR3 DNA is TGTGCCAGCAGGACCGGGACTAGCGGGAGGGGTGAGCAGTTCTTC. Protein sequence: CASRTGTSGRGEQFF.

The CDR3 nucleotides are TGTGCCAGCTCACCGGCGGAAGGAGGGTATGGCTACACCTTC. It yields the protein CASSPAEGGYGYTF. The chain employs TRBV18 and TRBJ1-2, with D hard to call. Germline V gene data show CDR1 as KGHSH and CDR2 as LQKENI. Trimming removed 3 bases from V and 5 bases from J, with 13 bases in between. CDR3 length: 14 residues.

V usage is TRBV6-7 and J usage is TRBJ2-1, with unresolved D. TRBV6-7 is sorted into the ORF group, with uncertain function. The CDR3 spans 11 residues. Trimming took off 5 bases at V and 9 bases at J, with 8 bases between the two ends. This chain's CDR3 is CASSLIFEQFF. The CDR3 region has the DNA TGTGCCAGCAGTCTCATCTTTGAGCAGTTCTTC.

The gene calls are TRBV7-8 and TRBJ1-2, with 7 bases aligning to TRBD1. The CDR3 consists of 16 residues. The V segment lost 5 bases and the J segment 8 bases; nucleotides outside the gene matches: 17. Germline V CDR1 and CDR2: SGHVS, FQNEAQ. The CDR3 sequence: CASSARWRGPPGGYTF. The CDR3 DNA reads as TGTGCCAGCAGCGCCAGGTGGAGGGGGCCCCCGGGAGGCTACACCTTC.

V gene TRBV2 combines with J gene TRBJ1-2, with D perhaps TRBD1 (6 bases). Trimming pared 0 bases from V and 7 bases from J, leaving 18 bases between. CDR3 length: 16 residues. Germline assignment: CDR1 SNHLY and CDR2 FYNNEI. The CDR3 sequence is CASSEALQGGLGGYTF. The CDR3 DNA is TGTGCCAGCAGTGAAGCGCTTCAAGGGGGTTTGGGTGGCTACACCTTC.

This chain's CDR3 is CASSQDAGEGRWENEQFF. The CDR3 nucleotides are TGCGCCAGCAGCCAAGATGCGGGGGAGGGGAGGTGGGAGAATGAGCAGTTCTTC. The gene calls are TRBV4-3 and TRBJ2-1, with TRBD2 matching 7 bases. This CDR3 contains 18 residues. V lost 0 bases and J lost 7; bases outside the gene matches: 15. From germline, CDR1 is LGHNA and CDR2 YSLEER.

The chain couples TRBV5-4 to TRBJ2-4, with 10 positions matching TRBD1. The CDR3 is 15 amino acids. The trim removed 5 bases at V and 6 bases at J, leaving 8 bases unmatched. Per germline, CDR1 SGHNT and CDR2 YYREEE (reference sequence). This CDR3 is CASSRTGGGGNIQYF. In DNA form, the CDR3 reads TGTGCCAGCAGTAGGACAGGGGGGGGTGGAAACATTCAGTACTTC.